These 26 T cell receptor beta chains came from one sample sequenced in a study of blood T cell repertoires in COVID-19. Some clones are missing from TCRdb's copy, which holds only in-frame ones; the method was immunoSEQ multiplex PCR. The sample lists roughly 100,000 clones; approximately 90% were seen once. The sequencing input was peripheral blood. The receptors here all came from a man aged 45 to 65 with active COVID-19.

This sequence joins TRBV5-5 and TRBJ1-5, with 9 bases lining up with TRBD1. Germline CDR1 reads SGHKS; CDR2 reads YYEKEE (reference sequence). The V segment lost 1 base and the J segment 2 bases; nucleotides outside the gene matches: 4. This CDR3 contains 16 residues. In DNA, the CDR3 is TGTGCCAGCAGCTTGACAGGGGGCGCGGGCAATCAGCCCCAGCATTTT. Residues: CASSLTGGAGNQPQHF.

V and J are TRBV5-4 and TRBJ1-2; no clear D. This CDR3 has 14 residues. Germline values: CDR1 SGHNT, CDR2 YYREEE (reference sequence). Trimming shortened V by 2 bases and J by 2 bases, and 10 bases separated the two germline ends. CDR3 coding DNA: TGTGCCAGCAGCTTATACACAGAGAACTATGGCTACACCTTC. Translated: CASSLYTENYGYTF.

The chain is built from TRBV6-5 and TRBJ2-7, with 7 bases that match TRBD1. The V gene end was trimmed by 8 bases and the J gene end by 1 base; junction bases not matched to a gene: 11. In germline, CDR1 is MNHEY, CDR2 SVGAGI. This CDR3 spans 15 amino acids. CDR3 amino acids: CASGTPGQSSYEQYF. CDR3 DNA: TGTGCCAGCGGGACCCCGGGACAGAGTTCCTACGAGCAGTACTTC.

The V and J genes are TRBV5-5 and TRBJ2-3; perhaps TRBD1 as D (6 bases). There are 15 residues in the CDR3. Germline CDR1 and CDR2: SGHKS and YYEKEE (reference sequence). With 3 bases removed from V and 3 bases from J, the gap between germline ends came to 14 bases. The CDR3 DNA reads TGTGCCAGCAGCTACGGGGCTAGGGGGACAGATACGCAGTATTTT. Its translation is CASSYGARGTDTQYF.

The chain combines TRBV6-5 with TRBJ1-3; 7 bases map to TRBD1. The CDR3 totals 14 residues. V shed 6 bases and J 4 bases; nucleotides not matched to a gene: 6. Germline V CDR1 and CDR2: MNHEY, SVGAGI. The DNA for the CDR3 is TGTGCCAGCAGCGTAGGGGGCCAGGGAAACACCATATATTTT. Translating gives CASSVGGQGNTIYF.

CDR3 residues: CASRPRGLAGVDTQYF. As DNA, the CDR3 is TGTGCCAGTAGGCCTCGTGGGCTAGCAGGAGTGGATACGCAGTATTTT. The rearrangement joins TRBV19 to TRBJ2-3; tentatively, D is TRBD2 (5 bases). V lost 6 bases and J lost 6, with 22 bases in between. Germline lookup yields CDR1 LNHDA and CDR2 SQIVND (reference sequence). The CDR3 length is 16 residues.

This clone was observed a single time. The chain links TRBV11-2 to TRBJ2-3, with TRBD2 identical over 10 bases. V gave up 1 base and J gave up 2 bases; unmatched junction bases: 9. Per the germline V gene, CDR1 is SGHAT and CDR2 is FQNNGV. This CDR3 is 18 amino acids long. The CDR3 reads CASSLGRLAGDNTDTQYF. The CDR3 DNA is TGTGCCAGCAGCTTAGGGCGCCTAGCGGGGGACAACACAGATACGCAGTATTTT.

The chain is built from TRBV4-1 and TRBJ1-4; the D gene is possibly TRBD1 (6 bases). The V end lost 4 bases, the J end lost 3 bases, and 18 bases lay between the germline ends. Germline CDR1 and CDR2: MGHRA and YSYEKL. The CDR3 has 17 residues. The CDR3 loop reads CASSRIGGGQANEKLFF. The CDR3, as DNA: TGCGCCAGCAGCCGGATAGGGGGGGGTCAGGCTAATGAAAAACTGTTTTTT.

The gene calls are TRBV7-9 and TRBJ1-1; no clear D. This CDR3 spans 13 amino acids. Germline values: CDR1 SEHNR, CDR2 FQNEAQ (reference sequence). V lost 5 bases and J 3 bases, leaving 10 bases between the germline ends. CDR3 nucleotides: TGTGCCAGCAGCGTTTTTGCGGACACTGAAGCTTTCTTT. This encodes CASSVFADTEAFF.

V and J are TRBV7-9 and TRBJ1-1; D gene ambiguous. Trimming left V 2 bases short and J 1 base short, with 17 bases between. Germline loops: CDR1 SEHNR, CDR2 FQNEAQ (reference sequence). The CDR3 length is 17 residues. The chain's CDR3 is CASSLPWVYSSNTEAFF. The CDR3 bases are TGTGCCAGCAGCTTACCCTGGGTCTACAGTTCGAACACTGAAGCTTTCTTT.

The genes are TRBV7-2 and TRBJ2-5, with D uncertain. V lost 5 bases and J lost 9, with 16 bases in between. The CDR3 loop spans 13 amino acids. Germline lookup yields CDR1 SGHTA and CDR2 FQGNSA. The CDR3, as DNA: TGTGCCAGCAGCCTAAACGACCTCCTAGCCCAGTACTTC. Protein sequence: CASSLNDLLAQYF.

The chain is built from TRBV5-6 and TRBJ2-2; unclear D gene. The CDR3 is 15 residues long. The V and J ends lost 0 bases and 2 bases respectively, with 8 bases between them. Germline V gene data show CDR1 as SGHDT and CDR2 as YYEEEE. CDR3 DNA: TGTGCCAGCAGCTTGGATCCCATTAACACCGGGGAGCTGTTTTTT. Translated, it gives CASSLDPINTGELFF. The full variable domain, in which reference TRBV5-6 and TRBJ2-2 provide the parts outside the CDR3, is DAGVTQSPTHLIKTRGQQVTLRCSPKSGHDTVSWYQQALGQGPQFIFQYYEEEERQRGNFPDRFSGHQFPNYSSELNVNALLLGDSALYLCASSLDPINTGELFFGEGSRLTVL.

The chain has TRBV4-2 and TRBJ2-7; TRBD2 aligns across 9 bases. The CDR3 extends over 17 amino acids. V dropped 0 bases and J dropped 3; count of bases not matched to a gene: 9. Germline V gene lookup returns CDR1 LGHNA and CDR2 YNFKEQ. CDR3 loop: CASSQDLAPSGDYEQYF. The CDR3, as DNA: TGTGCCAGCAGCCAAGACTTAGCCCCTAGCGGGGACTACGAGCAGTACTTC.

V is TRBV18 and J is TRBJ1-5; D gene unclear. The CDR3 has 15 residues. In germline, CDR1 is KGHSH, CDR2 LQKENI. The V gene lost 3 bases and the J gene lost 4 bases, with 13 bases spanning the gap. The DNA of the CDR3 is TGTGCCAGCTCACCGGGCCGGTTTCCGAATCAGCCCCAGCATTTT. As protein: CASSPGRFPNQPQHF.

The chain recombines TRBV19 with TRBJ1-1; 7 positions match TRBD1. CDR1 is LNHDA, CDR2 SQIVND, per germline (reference sequence). CDR3 length: 15 amino acids. V gave up 3 bases and J gave up 0 bases; unmatched junction bases: 4. In DNA, the CDR3 is TGTGCCAGTAGTATTACGGGACAGATGAACACTGAAGCTTTCTTT. Protein: CASSITGQMNTEAFF.

The chain carries TRBV6-5 and TRBJ1-6; unclear D gene. The CDR3 runs 11 residues. Per the germline V gene, CDR1 is MNHEY and CDR2 is SVGAGI. V lost 6 bases to trimming and J lost 5 bases, with 2 bases between them. This CDR3 reads CASSNNSPLHF. The CDR3 DNA sequence: TGTGCCAGCAGCAATAATTCACCCCTCCACTTT.

The chain is built from TRBV5-1 and TRBJ2-5; TRBD1 aligns across 10 bases. The CDR3 consists of 15 residues. The V gene end was trimmed by 1 base and the J gene end by 4 bases; junction bases not matched to a gene: 4. Germline-derived CDR1 and CDR2 are SGHRS and YFSETQ. DNA for the CDR3: TGCGCCAGCAGCTTGCGGACAGGGGGTGCAGAGACCCAGTACTTC. Protein sequence: CASSLRTGGAETQYF.

The chain combines TRBV7-2 with TRBJ1-6, with D uncertain. This CDR3 spans 12 amino acids. The V gene lost 2 bases and the J gene lost 7 bases, with 3 bases spanning the gap. Germline values: CDR1 SGHTA, CDR2 FQGNSA. The CDR3 region is CASSLSNSPLHF. Here the CDR3 DNA reads TGTGCCAGCAGCTTATCGAATTCACCCCTCCACTTT.

This clone has only one observation. The V call is TRBV4-2, the J call TRBJ2-3; 8 nucleotides align to TRBD2. With 4 bases clipped from V and 4 bases from J, the junction kept 16 bases outside the gene matches. Germline-derived CDR1 and CDR2 are LGHNA and YNFKEQ. This CDR3 contains 18 residues. This chain's CDR3 is CASSRGGIAGTLADTQYF. The CDR3 nucleotides are TGTGCCAGCAGCCGGGGCGGGATAGCGGGGACCCTAGCAGATACGCAGTATTTT.

This clone was counted a single time. This chain connects TRBV6-4 to TRBJ2-1; D ambiguous. Germline-derived CDR1 and CDR2 are MRHNA and SNTAGT. The CDR3 runs 16 residues. Trimming removed 1 base at V and 1 base at J, with 11 bases between. In nucleotides, the CDR3 is TGTGCCAGCAGTGACTTGTTAGAGTGGTCCTACAATGAGCAGTTCTTC. It is translated as CASSDLLEWSYNEQFF.

This chain links TRBV7-8 with TRBJ1-5; weak D call: TRBD1 (6 bases). The CDR3 has 13 amino acids. Germline CDR1 is SGHVS and CDR2 is FQNEAQ. Trimming left V 6 bases short and J 7 bases short, with 13 bases between. For the CDR3, the DNA is TGTGCCAGCAGGGATACAGGGAACCAGCCCCAGCATTTT. Translation gives CASRDTGNQPQHF.

This chain joins TRBV6-2 or TRBV6-3 and TRBJ1-6, with 8 nucleotides matching TRBD1. Germline CDR1 reads MNHEY; CDR2 reads SVGEGT. There are 15 residues in the CDR3. With V trimmed by 6 bases and J by 5 bases, 6 bases remained unmatched. CDR3 in amino acids: CASSPGTGHNSPLHF. The CDR3 coding sequence is TGTGCCAGCAGCCCCGGGACAGGTCATAATTCACCCCTCCACTTT.

The chain couples TRBV6-4 to TRBJ1-4; TRBD1 aligns across 10 bases. V shed 3 bases, J shed 5 bases, and the junction held 0 bases outside the gene matches. The CDR3 spans 14 residues. From germline, CDR1 is MRHNA and CDR2 SNTAGT. The CDR3 nucleotides read TGTGCCAGCAGTGAGACAGGGGGCAATGAAAAACTGTTTTTT. Protein product: CASSETGGNEKLFF.

The gene calls are TRBV5-6 and TRBJ2-2; possibly TRBD2 for D (6 bases). V lost 3 bases and J lost 4, with 10 bases in between. CDR1 is SGHDT, CDR2 YYEEEE, per germline. The CDR3 is made up of 14 amino acids. The CDR3: CASSWRDLTGELFF. DNA for the CDR3: TGTGCCAGCAGCTGGCGGGACCTCACCGGGGAGCTGTTTTTT. Variable domain in full (rest from reference TRBV5-6 and TRBJ2-2): DAGVTQSPTHLIKTRGQQVTLRCSPKSGHDTVSWYQQALGQGPQFIFQYYEEEERQRGNFPDRFSGHQFPNYSSELNVNALLLGDSALYLCASSWRDLTGELFFGEGSRLTVL.

The chain joins TRBV21-1 to TRBJ2-3; the table's D call, TRBD2, has no DNA check behind it. TRBV21-1 represents a pseudogene. CDR3 size: 15 residues. The chain's CDR3 is CANRGFRLGTDTQYF. The CDR3 DNA follows: TGTGCCAATCGAGGATTTAGGTTGGGCACAGATACGCAGTATTTT.

The chain couples TRBV19 to TRBJ1-2; 7 bases agree with TRBD1. V was clipped by 0 bases and J by 8 bases; unmatched bases: 9. CDR1 and CDR2 (germline): LNHDA, SQIVND (reference sequence). This CDR3 has 15 amino acids. CDR3 DNA sequence: TGTGCCAGTAGTATAGATCTACAGGGGCGGCGGGGCTACACCTTC. Its protein is CASSIDLQGRRGYTF.